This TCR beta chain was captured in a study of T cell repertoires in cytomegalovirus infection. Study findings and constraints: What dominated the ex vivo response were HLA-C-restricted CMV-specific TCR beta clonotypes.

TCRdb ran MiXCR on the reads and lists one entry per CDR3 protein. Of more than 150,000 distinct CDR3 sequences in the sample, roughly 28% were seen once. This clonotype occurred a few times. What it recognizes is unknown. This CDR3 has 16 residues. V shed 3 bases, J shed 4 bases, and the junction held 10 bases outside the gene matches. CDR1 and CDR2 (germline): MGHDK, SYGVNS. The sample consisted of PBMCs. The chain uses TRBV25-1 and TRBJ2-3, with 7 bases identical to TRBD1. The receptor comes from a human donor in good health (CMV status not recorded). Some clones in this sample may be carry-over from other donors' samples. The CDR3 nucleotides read TGTGCCAGCAGTGAGCCTCAGGGGGATAGGGCAGATACGCAGTATTTT. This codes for CASSEPQGDRADTQYF.